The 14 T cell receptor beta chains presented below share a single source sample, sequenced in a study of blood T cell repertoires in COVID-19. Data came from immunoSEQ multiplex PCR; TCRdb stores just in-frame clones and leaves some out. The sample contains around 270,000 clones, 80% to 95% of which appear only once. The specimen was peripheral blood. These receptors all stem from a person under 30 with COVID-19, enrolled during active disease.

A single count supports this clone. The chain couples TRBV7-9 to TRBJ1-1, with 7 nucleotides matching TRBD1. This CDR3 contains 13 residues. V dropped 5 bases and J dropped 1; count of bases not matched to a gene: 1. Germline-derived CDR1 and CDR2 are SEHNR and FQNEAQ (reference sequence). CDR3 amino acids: CASSRTGNTEAFF. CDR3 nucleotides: TGTGCCAGCAGCCGGACAGGGAACACTGAAGCTTTCTTT. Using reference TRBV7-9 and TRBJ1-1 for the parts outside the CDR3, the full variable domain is DTGVSQNPRHKITKRGQNVTFRCDPISEHNRLYWYRQTLGQGPEFLTYFQNEAQLEKSRLLSDRFSAERPKGSFSTLEIQRTEQGDSAMYLCASSRTGNTEAFFGQGTRLTVV.

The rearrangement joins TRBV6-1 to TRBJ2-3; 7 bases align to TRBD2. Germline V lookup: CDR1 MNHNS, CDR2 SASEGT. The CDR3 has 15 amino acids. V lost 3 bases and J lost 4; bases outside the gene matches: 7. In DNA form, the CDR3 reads TGTGCCAGCAGTGACCTGGGAGGGCGCGCAGATACGCAGTATTTT. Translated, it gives CASSDLGGRADTQYF.

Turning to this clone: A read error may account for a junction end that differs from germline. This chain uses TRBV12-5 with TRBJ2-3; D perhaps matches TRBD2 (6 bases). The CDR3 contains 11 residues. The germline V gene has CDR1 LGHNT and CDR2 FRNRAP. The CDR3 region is CASGDPGTPLF. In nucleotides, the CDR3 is TGTGCTAGTGGCGATCCCGGGACTCCACTCTTT.

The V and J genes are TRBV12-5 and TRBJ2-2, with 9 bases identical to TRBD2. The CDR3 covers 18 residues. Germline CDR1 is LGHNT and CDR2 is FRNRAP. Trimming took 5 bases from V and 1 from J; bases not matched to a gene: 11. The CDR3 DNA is TGTGCTAGTGGTACCGGACCAGTAGCGGGAGAGAACACCGGGGAGCTGTTTTTT. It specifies CASGTGPVAGENTGELFF.

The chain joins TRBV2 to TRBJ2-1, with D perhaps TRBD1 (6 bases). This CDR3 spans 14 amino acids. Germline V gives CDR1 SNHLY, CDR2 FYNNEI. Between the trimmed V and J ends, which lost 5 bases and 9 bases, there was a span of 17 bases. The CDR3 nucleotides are TGTGCCAGCAGTCGGACAGACCTGGGTGGTGAGCAGTTCTTC. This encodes CASSRTDLGGEQFF. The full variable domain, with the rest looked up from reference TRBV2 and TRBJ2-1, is EPEVTQTPSHQVTQMGQEVILRCVPISNHLYFYWYRQILGQKVEFLVSFYNNEISEKSEIFDDQFSVERPDGSNFTLKIRSTKLEDSAMYFCASSRTDLGGEQFFGPGTRLTVL.

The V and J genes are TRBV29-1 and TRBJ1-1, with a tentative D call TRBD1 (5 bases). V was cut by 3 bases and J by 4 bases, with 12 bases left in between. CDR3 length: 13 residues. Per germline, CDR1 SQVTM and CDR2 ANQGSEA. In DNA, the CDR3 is TGCAGCGTTGAGCGGGGGGTTTTCACTGAAGCTTTCTTT. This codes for CSVERGVFTEAFF.

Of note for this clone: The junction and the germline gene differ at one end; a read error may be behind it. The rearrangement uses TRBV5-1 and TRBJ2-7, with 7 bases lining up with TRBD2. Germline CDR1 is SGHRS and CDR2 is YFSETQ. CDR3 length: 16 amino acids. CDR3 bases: TGCGCCGGCAGCCTCGGGGGGAGGACCTATATCGACGAGCAGTACTTC. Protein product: CAGSLGGRTYIDEQYF. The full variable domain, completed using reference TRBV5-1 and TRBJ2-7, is KAGVTQTPRYLIKTRGQQVTLSCSPISGHRSVSWYQQTPGQGLQFLFEYFSETQRNKGNFPGRFSGRQFSNSRSEMNVSTLELGDSALYLCAGSLGGRTYIDEQYFGPGTRLTVT.

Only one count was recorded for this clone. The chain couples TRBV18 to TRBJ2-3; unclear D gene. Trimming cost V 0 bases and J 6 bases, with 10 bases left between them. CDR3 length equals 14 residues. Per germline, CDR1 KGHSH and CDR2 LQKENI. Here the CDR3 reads CASSPPSLLDTQYF. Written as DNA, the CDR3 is TGTGCCAGCTCACCACCTTCCCTCTTGGATACGCAGTATTTT.

The CDR3 region is CASSWTLYNEQFF. The CDR3, as DNA: TGTGCCAGCAGCTGGACTCTTTACAATGAGCAGTTCTTC. This chain connects TRBV7-2 to TRBJ2-1, with D tentatively TRBD2 (5 bases). Germline V gene sequence: CDR1 SGHTA, CDR2 FQGNSA. V lost 4 bases to trimming and J lost 4 bases, with 8 bases between them. The CDR3 extends over 13 amino acids.

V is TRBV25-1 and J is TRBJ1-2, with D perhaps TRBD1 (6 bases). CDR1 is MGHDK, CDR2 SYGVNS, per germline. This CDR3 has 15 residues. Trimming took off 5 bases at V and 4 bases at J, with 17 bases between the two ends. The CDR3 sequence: CASSLGHPPIYGYTF. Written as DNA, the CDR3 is TGTGCCAGCAGTCTGGGACACCCTCCCATCTATGGCTACACCTTC.

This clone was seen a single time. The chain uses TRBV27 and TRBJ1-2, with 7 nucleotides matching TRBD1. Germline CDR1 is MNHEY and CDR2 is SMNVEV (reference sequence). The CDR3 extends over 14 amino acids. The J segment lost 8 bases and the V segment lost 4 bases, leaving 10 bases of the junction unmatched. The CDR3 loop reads CASSSSGQDRGYTF. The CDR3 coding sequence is TGTGCCAGCAGTTCCTCCGGACAGGACCGGGGCTACACCTTC.

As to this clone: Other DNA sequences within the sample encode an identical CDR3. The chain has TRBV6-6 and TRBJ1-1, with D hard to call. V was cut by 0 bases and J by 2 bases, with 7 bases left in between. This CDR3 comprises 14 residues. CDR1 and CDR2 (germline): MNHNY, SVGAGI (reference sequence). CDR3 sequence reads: CASSYSEVNTEAFF. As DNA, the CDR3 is TGTGCCAGCAGTTACTCAGAGGTTAACACTGAAGCTTTCTTT.

CDR3 amino acids: CASSEGGDGYTF. The CDR3 bases are TGTGCCAGCAGCGAGGGAGGGGATGGCTACACCTTC. The chain has TRBV9 and TRBJ1-2; D perhaps matches TRBD1 (5 bases). The CDR3 spans 12 residues. The V end lost 3 bases, the J end lost 6 bases, and 9 bases lay between the germline ends. Germline CDR1 reads SGDLS; CDR2 reads YYNGEE.

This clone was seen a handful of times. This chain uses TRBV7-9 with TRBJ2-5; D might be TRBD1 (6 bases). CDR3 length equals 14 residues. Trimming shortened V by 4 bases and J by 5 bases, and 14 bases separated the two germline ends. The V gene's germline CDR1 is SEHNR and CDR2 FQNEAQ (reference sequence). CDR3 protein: CASSSEQGRETQYF. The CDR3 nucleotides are TGTGCCAGCAGCTCTGAACAGGGACGGGAGACCCAGTACTTC.